This T cell receptor beta chain was observed in a study of T cell responses to AZD1222 COVID-19 vaccine. About this clone: Its antigen is unidentified.

Pooled in the analysis were second doses at about 4 or about 12 weeks. Findings and limits, study-wide: After two AZD1222 doses, spike-specific TCR breadth and depth rose versus day 0.

The CDR3 has 14 residues. Deletions cut 5 bases from V and 0 bases from J, with 11 bases between. The germline V gene encodes CDR1 SGHAT and CDR2 FQNNGV. The table came from immunoSEQ multiplex PCR; TCRdb's copy has only in-frame clones and leaves some out. The repertoire includes 150,000 to 200,000 clones, 87% of them detected once, and around 0.99% sits in the top ten. The specimen was peripheral blood, collected 28 days after the second AZD1222 dose. This receptor was obtained from an adult who received the AZD1222 COVID-19 vaccine. V is TRBV11-2 and J is TRBJ2-7; the D is unclear. CDR3 loop: CASSVDGSSYEQYF. The CDR3 nucleotides read TGTGCCAGCAGCGTTGACGGAAGCTCCTACGAGCAGTACTTC. Full variable domain (rest looked up from reference TRBV11-2 and TRBJ2-7): EAGVAQSPRYKIIEKRQSVAFWCNPISGHATLYWYQQILGQGPKLLIQFQNNGVVDDSQLPKDRFSAERLKGVDSTLKIQPAKLEDSAVYLCASSVDGSSYEQYFGPGTRLTVT.